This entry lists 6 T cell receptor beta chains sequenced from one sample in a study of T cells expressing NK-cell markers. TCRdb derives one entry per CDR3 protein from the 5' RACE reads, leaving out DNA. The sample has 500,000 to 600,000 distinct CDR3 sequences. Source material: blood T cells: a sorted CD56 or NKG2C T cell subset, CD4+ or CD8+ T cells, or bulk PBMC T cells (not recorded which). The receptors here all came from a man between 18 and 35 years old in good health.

CDR3 loop: CASSARRWGLETQYF. The rearrangement uses TRBV7-2 and TRBJ2-5; TCRdb lists TRBD1, though no DNA is available to test this call. Germline lookup yields CDR1 SGHTA and CDR2 FQGNSA. This CDR3 spans 15 amino acids.

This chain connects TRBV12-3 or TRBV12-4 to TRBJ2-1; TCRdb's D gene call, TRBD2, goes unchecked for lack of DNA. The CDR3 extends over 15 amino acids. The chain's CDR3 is CASRGTGTGIYEQFF.

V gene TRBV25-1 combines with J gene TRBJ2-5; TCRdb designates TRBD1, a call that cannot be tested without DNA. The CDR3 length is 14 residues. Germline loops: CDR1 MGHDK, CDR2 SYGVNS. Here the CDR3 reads CASSSIGIQETQYF. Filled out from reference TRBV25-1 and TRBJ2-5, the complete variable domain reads EADIYQTPRYLVIGTGKKITLECSQTMGHDKMYWYQQDPGMELHLIHYSYGVNSTEKGDLSSESTVSRIRTEHFPLTLESARPSHTSQYLCASSSIGIQETQYFGPGTRLLVL.

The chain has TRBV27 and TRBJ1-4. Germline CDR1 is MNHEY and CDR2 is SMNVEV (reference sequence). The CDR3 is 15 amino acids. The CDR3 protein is CASRGTGTRREKLFF.

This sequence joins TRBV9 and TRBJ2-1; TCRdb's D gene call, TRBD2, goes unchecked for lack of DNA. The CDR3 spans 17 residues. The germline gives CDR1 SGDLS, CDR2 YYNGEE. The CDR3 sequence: CASSVAKAGGPYNEQFF.

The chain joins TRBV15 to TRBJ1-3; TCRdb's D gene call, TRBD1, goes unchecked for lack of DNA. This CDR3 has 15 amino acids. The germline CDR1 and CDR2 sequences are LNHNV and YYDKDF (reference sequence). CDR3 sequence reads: CATSRDRGYGNTIYF.